This T cell receptor beta chain was sequenced during a study of graft-versus-host responses after intestinal transplantation. Background on the study: Anti-thymocyte globulin induction was given to all recipients, followed by tacrolimus and steroids for 2 to 3 years.

Assay: immunoSEQ multiplex PCR; the TCRdb copy retains only in-frame clones and omits some. The sample consists of 55,000 to 70,000 clones, roughly 89% of them appearing once. Per germline, CDR1 MNHEY and CDR2 SVGAGI. This CDR3 is built from 16 residues. V lost 2 bases, J lost 6 bases, and 16 bases lay in between. This specimen was PBMCs, taken around 120 days after intestinal transplantation. The V gene is TRBV6-5, the J gene TRBJ2-2; D gene ambiguous. The origin of this receptor is a human patient who received an intestinal transplant, so some T cells may come from the graft donor. CDR3 sequence: CASSYRWMDGSGELFF. The DNA for the CDR3 is TGTGCCAGCAGTTACCGATGGATGGACGGATCCGGGGAGCTGTTTTTT.